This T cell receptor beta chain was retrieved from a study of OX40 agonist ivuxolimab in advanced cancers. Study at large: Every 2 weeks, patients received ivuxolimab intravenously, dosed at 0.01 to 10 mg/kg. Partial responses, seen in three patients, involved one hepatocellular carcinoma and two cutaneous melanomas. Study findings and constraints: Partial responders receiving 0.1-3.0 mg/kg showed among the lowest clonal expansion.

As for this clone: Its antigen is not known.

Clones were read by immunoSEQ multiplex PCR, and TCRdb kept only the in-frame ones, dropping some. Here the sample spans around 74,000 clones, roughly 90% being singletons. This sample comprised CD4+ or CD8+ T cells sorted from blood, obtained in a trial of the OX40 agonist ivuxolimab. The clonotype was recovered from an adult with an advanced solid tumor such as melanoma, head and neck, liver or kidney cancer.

CDR3 amino acids: CASSLEHLTYEQYF. The DNA of the CDR3 is TGCGCCAGCAGCTTGGAGCACCTAACCTACGAGCAGTACTTC. The chain employs TRBV5-1 and TRBJ2-7, with D hard to call. Germline CDR1 reads SGHRS; CDR2 reads YFSETQ. Trimming took 0 bases from V and 2 from J, leaving 9 bases between them. The CDR3 extends over 14 amino acids.